Following are 24 T cell receptor beta chains from one sample sequenced in a study of molecular identifiers for immune sequencing clone quantification. TCRdb used MiXCR to reprocess the PCR reads, holding one entry per CDR3 protein. The sample lists about 40,000 distinct CDR3 sequences; around 20% were seen once. The sequenced material came from naive CD8+ T cells from blood, with Jurkat cell RNA spiked in. Subset described: FACS-sorted CD8+CD4-CCR7+CD45RA+ naive T cells. The receptor set was obtained from a human donor in good health. Some libraries in this study had Jurkat cell RNA spiked in.

At least ten counts were recorded for this clonotype. The chain carries TRBV6-5 and TRBJ2-5, with TRBD1 matching over 9 bases. The CDR3 consists of 18 residues. J was trimmed by 2 bases and V by 2 bases; bases with no gene match: 12. CDR1 and CDR2 (germline): MNHEY, SVGAGI. This CDR3 reads CASSYLRTTGGPQETQYF. Written as DNA, the CDR3 is TGTGCCAGCAGTTACCTGAGAACCACAGGGGGCCCTCAAGAGACCCAGTACTTC.

In the case of this clonotype: A clone one base away is much larger, so this may be a read error. The chain combines TRBV19 with TRBJ2-1; D is uncertain. The CDR3 runs to 13 residues. V was clipped by 6 bases and J by 12 bases, with 18 bases between them. Germline V gives CDR1 LNHDA, CDR2 SQIVND (reference sequence). In DNA, the CDR3 is TGTGCCAGTAGCCAGACCCCGGTGGATGGGCAGTTCTTC. Amino acids: CASSQTPVDGQFF.

The genes are TRBV28 and TRBJ2-4, with 8 nucleotides matching TRBD1. The junction had 6 bases not matched to a gene; V was cut back by 4 bases and J by 7 bases. CDR3 length: 14 amino acids. Germline loops: CDR1 MDHEN, CDR2 SYDVKM. The CDR3 DNA reads as TGTGCCAGCAGTTCACGGACAGGGCCGAACATTCAGTACTTC. As protein: CASSSRTGPNIQYF.

This rearrangement joins TRBV5-4 to TRBJ2-7; the D is unclear. Trimming removed 4 bases from V and 3 bases from J, with 14 bases in between. The CDR3 has 14 amino acids. The germline V gene has CDR1 SGHNT and CDR2 YYREEE (reference sequence). The CDR3, as DNA: TGTGCCAGCAGCGATTTAGGTTCCCGCTACGAGCAGTACTTC. Amino acid sequence: CASSDLGSRYEQYF.

In this sample, this clonotype turned up many times. The chain combines TRBV4-3 with TRBJ1-2, with D unclear. The CDR3 length is 16 residues. From germline, CDR1 is LGHNA and CDR2 YSLEER. Between the trimmed V and J ends, which lost 1 base and 0 bases, there was a span of 12 bases. The CDR3 region is CASSQVVLSPNYGYTF. The CDR3 coding sequence is TGCGCCAGCAGCCAAGTGGTTTTAAGTCCTAACTATGGCTACACCTTC.

The chain carries TRBV28 and TRBJ2-3, with TRBD2 matching 10 bases. There are 15 residues in the CDR3. CDR1 and CDR2 from the germline V gene are MDHEN and SYDVKM. V trimming: 4 bases; J trimming: 3 bases; junction bases outside the gene matches: 4. The CDR3 region has the DNA TGTGCCAGCAGTTGGACTAGCGGCATGACAGATACGCAGTATTTT. As protein: CASSWTSGMTDTQYF.

The V call is TRBV4-3, the J call TRBJ2-7; TRBD2 is a possible D gene (5 bases). Between the trimmed V and J ends, which lost 5 bases and 2 bases, there was a span of 10 bases. The CDR3 totals 13 residues. The germline CDR1 and CDR2 sequences are LGHNA and YSLEER. The CDR3 bases are TGCGCCAGCAGCTACGGGATAACCTACGAGCAGTACTTC. Encoded protein: CASSYGITYEQYF.

Comments on this clonotype: A much larger clone lies one base from this, so it may be a read error. V is TRBV5-1 and J is TRBJ1-6, with a tentative D call TRBD1 (5 bases). The CDR3 extends over 14 amino acids. Germline CDR1 reads SGHRS; CDR2 reads YFSETQ. The CDR3 DNA reads as TGCACCAGCAGCTTTGGTGGGGCGAATTCACCCCTCCACTTT. The encoded protein is CTSSFGGANSPLHF.

This clonotype was found a few times. This sequence joins TRBV7-6 and TRBJ2-3, with D maybe TRBD2 (6 bases). CDR3 length equals 15 residues. V gave up 0 bases and J gave up 5 bases, with 12 bases separating them. Germline V gene sequence: CDR1 SGHVS, CDR2 FNYEAQ. The CDR3, as DNA: TGTGCCAGCAGCTTAGCTGGGACTGCCGAAGATACGCAGTATTTT. Protein sequence: CASSLAGTAEDTQYF.

Many counts were recorded for this clonotype. The genes are TRBV6-5 and TRBJ1-1; no firm D call. Trimming stripped 0 bases from V and 1 base from J, with 18 bases between. CDR1 MNHEY and CDR2 SVGAGI come from the germline V gene. The CDR3 is made up of 18 amino acids. The chain's CDR3 is CASSYSIGLLDPNTEAFF. CDR3 DNA: TGTGCCAGCAGTTACTCGATCGGACTCCTAGATCCGAACACTGAAGCTTTCTTT.

This clonotype came up many times. This sequence joins TRBV28 and TRBJ2-7; TRBD1 aligns across 11 bases. With V trimmed by 5 bases and J by 4 bases, 7 bases remained unmatched. CDR3 length: 15 amino acids. CDR1 is MDHEN and CDR2 is SYDVKM in the germline V gene. The CDR3, as DNA: TGTGCCAGCAGTGGGCCCGGGACAGGGGGGTACGAGCAGTACTTC. Translation gives CASSGPGTGGYEQYF.

The chain carries TRBV28 and TRBJ2-6; D is unclear. With 7 bases removed from V and 0 bases from J, the gap between germline ends came to 16 bases. The CDR3 runs 17 residues. Germline V gene data show CDR1 as MDHEN and CDR2 as SYDVKM. The CDR3 nucleotides are TGTGCCAGCAACCCTATGGGCAGTATCTCTGGGGCCAACGTCCTGACTTTC. This codes for CASNPMGSISGANVLTF.

This clonotype is categorized as medium-sized. The rearrangement links TRBV7-8 to TRBJ2-7, with 9 bases fitting TRBD2. The CDR3 spans 15 residues. J was trimmed by 0 bases and V by 2 bases; bases with no gene match: 2. Germline CDR1 and CDR2: SGHVS and FQNEAQ. In DNA, the CDR3 is TGTGCCAGCAGCTTACTAGCGGGAAGCTCCTACGAGCAGTACTTC. Translated: CASSLLAGSSYEQYF.

This clonotype occurred many times. V gene TRBV2 combines with J gene TRBJ2-3, with 7 positions matching TRBD2. This CDR3 has 13 amino acids. Germline lookup yields CDR1 SNHLY and CDR2 FYNNEI. Trimming cost V 5 bases and J 5 bases; bases outside gene matches: 4. The CDR3 here is CASSPRGVDTQYF. CDR3 DNA sequence: TGTGCCAGCAGTCCACGGGGGGTAGATACGCAGTATTTT.

This clonotype was detected ten times or more. This chain joins TRBV12-5 and TRBJ2-3; the D is unclear. The CDR3 length is 15 residues. Germline CDR1 is LGHNT and CDR2 is FRNRAP. The V end lost 5 bases, the J end lost 2 bases, and 14 bases lay between the germline ends. The CDR3 region is CASGPGLSATDTQYF. The DNA of the CDR3 is TGTGCTAGTGGTCCGGGTCTCTCGGCCACAGATACGCAGTATTTT.

On this clonotype itself: One end of the junction fails to match germline, which may point to a read error. V and J are TRBV4-2 and TRBJ1-6, with a weak D call TRBD1 (6 bases). The CDR3 runs to 15 residues. Germline CDR1 and CDR2: LGHNA and YNFKEQ. In nucleotides, the CDR3 is TGTGTCAGCAGCCAAGGACAGACCCTAGATTCACCCCTCCACTTT. Translating it yields CVSSQGQTLDSPLHF.

This clonotype was detected many times. The V and J genes are TRBV4-3 and TRBJ2-5; no reliable D call. Trimming left V 3 bases short and J 2 bases short, with 13 bases between. Germline lookup yields CDR1 LGHNA and CDR2 YSLEER. The CDR3 extends over 15 amino acids. The CDR3 protein is CASSHHSGSQETQYF. The CDR3, as DNA: TGCGCCAGCAGCCATCATTCGGGCTCACAAGAGACCCAGTACTTC.

This clonotype has at least ten counts. This chain links TRBV15 with TRBJ1-6; D remains ambiguous. CDR3 length equals 16 residues. The V and J ends lost 1 base and 8 bases respectively, with 15 bases between them. The germline V gene has CDR1 LNHNV and CDR2 YYDKDF (reference sequence). The CDR3 sequence is CATSRGGIGLDSPLHF. In nucleotides, the CDR3 is TGTGCCACCAGCAGAGGAGGGATAGGACTGGATTCACCCCTCCACTTT.

This clonotype came up many times. The CDR3 region is CASQDRGYNEQFF. The DNA of the CDR3 is TGTGCCAGCCAGGACAGGGGTTACAATGAGCAGTTCTTC. The rearrangement joins TRBV13 to TRBJ2-1, with TRBD1 identical over 9 bases. CDR1 is PRHDT and CDR2 is FYEKMQ in the germline V gene (reference sequence). The CDR3 contains 13 residues. V was pared by 8 bases and J by 4 bases, with 3 bases of the junction left unmatched.

This clonotype was seen ten or more times. The rearrangement links TRBV9 to TRBJ2-7; possibly TRBD1 for D (5 bases). Deletions cut 0 bases from V and 3 bases from J, with 10 bases between. CDR1 and CDR2 (germline): SGDLS, YYNGEE. The CDR3 extends over 14 amino acids. This CDR3 is CASSVASTDYEQYF. The CDR3, as DNA: TGTGCCAGCAGCGTAGCTTCGACAGACTACGAGCAGTACTTC.

The chain is built from TRBV28 and TRBJ2-2; 7 nucleotides match TRBD1. Germline trimming cut 5 bases from V and 6 bases from J; bases unmatched to any gene: 12. The CDR3 has 16 amino acids. Germline lookup yields CDR1 MDHEN and CDR2 SYDVKM. The CDR3 nucleotides are TGTGCCAGCAGTCCGGGTCAGGGGGAAGAGGCCGGGGAGCTGTTTTTT. Amino acid sequence: CASSPGQGEEAGELFF.

This clonotype was detected many times. The chain couples TRBV5-1 to TRBJ2-1; D unresolved. The CDR3 spans 15 residues. CDR1 and CDR2 (germline): SGHRS, YFSETQ. V lost 4 bases, J lost 3 bases, and 14 bases lay in between. CDR3 sequence: CASSPTPDGYNEQFF. The CDR3 nucleotides read TGCGCCAGCAGCCCGACCCCCGACGGCTACAATGAGCAGTTCTTC.

This clonotype was seen repeatedly, ten times or more. The CDR3 region has the DNA TGTGCCAGCAGCTTCGGTGGAAACACCATATATTTT. It encodes CASSFGGNTIYF. J is TRBJ1-3 and V is TRBV7-9; D gene uncertain. Germline V lookup: CDR1 SEHNR, CDR2 FQNEAQ (reference sequence). The CDR3 has 12 residues. Trimming took off 3 bases at V and 3 bases at J, with 3 bases between the two ends. The full variable domain, in which reference TRBV7-9 and TRBJ1-3 provide the parts outside the CDR3, is DTGVSQNPRHKITKRGQNVTFRCDPISEHNRLYWYRQTLGQGPEFLTYFQNEAQLEKSRLLSDRFSAERPKGSFSTLEIQRTEQGDSAMYLCASSFGGNTIYFGEGSWLTVV.

This clonotype showed up many times. The chain uses TRBV27 and TRBJ2-7; 7 bases fit TRBD2. The CDR3 covers 13 residues. The germline V gene has CDR1 MNHEY and CDR2 SMNVEV (reference sequence). J lost 3 bases, V lost 5 bases, and 4 bases had no gene match. The CDR3 DNA is TGTGCCAGCAGTACGGGACTACTCTACGAGCAGTACTTC. The encoded protein is CASSTGLLYEQYF.